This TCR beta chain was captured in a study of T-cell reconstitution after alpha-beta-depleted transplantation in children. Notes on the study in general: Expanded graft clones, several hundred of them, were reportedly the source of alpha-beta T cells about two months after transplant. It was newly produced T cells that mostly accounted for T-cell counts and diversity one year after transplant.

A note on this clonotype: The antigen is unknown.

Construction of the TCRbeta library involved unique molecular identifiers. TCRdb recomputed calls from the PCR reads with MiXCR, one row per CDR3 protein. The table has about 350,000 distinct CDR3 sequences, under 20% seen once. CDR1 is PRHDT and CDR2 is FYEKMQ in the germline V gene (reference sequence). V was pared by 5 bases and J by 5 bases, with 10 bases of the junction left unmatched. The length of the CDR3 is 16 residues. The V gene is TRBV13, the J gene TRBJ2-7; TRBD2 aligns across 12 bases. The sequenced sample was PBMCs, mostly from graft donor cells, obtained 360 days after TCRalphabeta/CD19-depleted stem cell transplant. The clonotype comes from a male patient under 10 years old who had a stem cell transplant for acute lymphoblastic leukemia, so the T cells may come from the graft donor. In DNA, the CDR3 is TGTGCCAGCAGCCTGGTAGGACTAGCGGGACACCACGAGCAGTACTTC. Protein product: CASSLVGLAGHHEQYF. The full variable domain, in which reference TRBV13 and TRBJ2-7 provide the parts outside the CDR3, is AAGVIQSPRHLIKEKRETATLKCYPIPRHDTVYWYQQGPGQDPQFLISFYEKMQSDKGSIPDRFSAQQFSDYHSELNMSSLELGDSALYFCASSLVGLAGHHEQYFGPGTRLTVT.